In this sample, the clone carrying this T cell receptor (beta chain) turned up a few times. Trimming removed 4 bases at V and 1 base at J, with 13 bases between. CDR3 length: 15 residues. Through a sample-barcoded 5' primer and a J-beta primer mix, a second PCR was run for roughly 7 to 11 cycles. From the 5' RACE reads, TCRdb called clonotypes with MiXCR, one entry per CDR3 protein. The repertoire includes approximately 1.5 million distinct CDR3 sequences, roughly 32% of them detected once, and 11% sits in the top ten. The sample is drawn from a study of blood T cells in healthy people across ages. This chain links TRBV12-3 or TRBV12-4 with TRBJ2-5, with TRBD2 as a possible D gene (6 bases). This TCR came from a woman in her 30s in good health. The sequenced sample was blood. The CDR3 sequence is CASSYRRGGQETQYF. CDR3 nucleotide sequence: TGTGCCAGCAGTTACAGGAGGGGTGGCCAAGAGACCCAGTACTTC.